This T cell receptor (beta chain) was sequenced for a study of T-cell reconstitution after alpha-beta-depleted transplantation in children. Study-level points and caveats: Expanded graft clones, several hundred of them, were reportedly the source of alpha-beta T cells about two months after transplant. Most T-cell counts and diversity one year after the transplant came from T cells that were newly produced. In some patients, recipient T cells and intrathymic progenitors surviving conditioning explained high day-60 diversity.

The CDR3 length is 17 residues. The V end was cut by 3 bases, the J end by 8 bases, with 23 bases between. CDR1 is KGHSH and CDR2 is LQKENI in the germline V gene. A word on this clonotype: Its antigen remains unidentified.

The library targeted TCRbeta and was prepared with unique molecular identifiers. TCRdb reprocessed the PCR reads with MiXCR, giving one entry per CDR3 protein. The sample lists a few hundred thousand distinct CDR3 sequences; roughly 16% were seen once. Material: PBMCs, mostly from graft donor cells, obtained 360 days after TCRalphabeta/CD19-depleted stem cell transplant. The chain links TRBV18 to TRBJ2-1; weak D call: TRBD1 (6 bases). The sequence was obtained from a boy under two years old who had a stem cell transplant for Wiskott-Aldrich syndrome, so the T cells may come from the graft donor. The CDR3 sequence: CASSPKTGLMGLDEQFF. The CDR3, as DNA: TGTGCCAGCTCACCTAAGACAGGTTTAATGGGCTTGGATGAGCAGTTCTTC. Together with reference TRBV18 and TRBJ2-1, the CDR3 gives the full variable domain: NAGVMQNPRHLVRRRGQEARLRCSPMKGHSHVYWYRQLPEEGLKFMVYLQKENIIDESGMPKERFSAEFPKEGPSILRIQQVVRGDSAAYFCASSPKTGLMGLDEQFFGPGTRLTVL.